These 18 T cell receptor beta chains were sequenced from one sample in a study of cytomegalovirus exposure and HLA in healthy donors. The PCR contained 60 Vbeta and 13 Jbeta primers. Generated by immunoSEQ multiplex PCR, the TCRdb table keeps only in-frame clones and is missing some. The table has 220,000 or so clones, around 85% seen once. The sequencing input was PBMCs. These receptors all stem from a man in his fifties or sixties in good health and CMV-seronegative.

The CDR3: CASSLGQPYGYTF. The CDR3 DNA reads TGTGCCAGCAGCCTGGGACAGCCCTATGGCTACACCTTC. This chain connects TRBV14 to TRBJ1-2, with 7 bases fitting TRBD1. The germline V gene encodes CDR1 SGHDN and CDR2 FVKESK. CDR3 length equals 13 residues. With V trimmed by 4 bases and J by 4 bases, 3 bases remained unmatched.

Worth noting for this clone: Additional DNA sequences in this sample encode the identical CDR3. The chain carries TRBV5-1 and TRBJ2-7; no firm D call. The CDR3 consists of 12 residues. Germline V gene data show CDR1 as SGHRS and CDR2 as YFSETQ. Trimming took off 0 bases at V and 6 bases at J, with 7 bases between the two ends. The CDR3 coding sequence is TGCGCCAGCAGCTTGGTCCCCGGCGAGCAGTACTTC. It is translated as CASSLVPGEQYF.

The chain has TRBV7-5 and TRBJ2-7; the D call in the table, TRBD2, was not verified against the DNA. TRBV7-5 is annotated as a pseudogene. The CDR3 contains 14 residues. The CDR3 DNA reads TGTGTCAGAAGCTTAGAGGACTCCCCCTACGAGCAGTACTTC. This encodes CVRSLEDSPYEQYF.

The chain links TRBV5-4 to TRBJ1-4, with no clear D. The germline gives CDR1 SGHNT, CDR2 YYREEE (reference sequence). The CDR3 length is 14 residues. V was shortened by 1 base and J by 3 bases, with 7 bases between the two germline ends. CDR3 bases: TGTGCCAGCAGCTTGACATCATCTAATGAAAAACTGTTTTTT. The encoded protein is CASSLTSSNEKLFF.

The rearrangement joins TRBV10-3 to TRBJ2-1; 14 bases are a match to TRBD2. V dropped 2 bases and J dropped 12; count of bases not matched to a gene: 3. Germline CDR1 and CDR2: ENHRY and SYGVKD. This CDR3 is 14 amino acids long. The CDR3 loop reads CAISEGLAGGWQFF. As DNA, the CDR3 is TGTGCCATCAGTGAGGGACTAGCGGGAGGTTGGCAGTTCTTC.

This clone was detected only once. The CDR3 DNA is TGTGCCAGCAGTTACTCGATTCGAGAAAAAGCTTTCTTT. Translation: CASSYSIREKAFF. The chain links TRBV6-5 to TRBJ1-1; D call uncertain. CDR3 size: 13 residues. Between the trimmed V and J ends, which lost 0 bases and 9 bases, there was a span of 11 bases. Germline-derived CDR1 and CDR2 are MNHEY and SVGAGI.

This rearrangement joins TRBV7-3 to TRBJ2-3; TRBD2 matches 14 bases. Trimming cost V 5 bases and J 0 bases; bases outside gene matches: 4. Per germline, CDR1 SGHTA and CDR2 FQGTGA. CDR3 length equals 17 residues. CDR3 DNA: TGTGCCAGCAGCCGGACTAGCGGGAGGTCTAGCACAGATACGCAGTATTTT. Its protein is CASSRTSGRSSTDTQYF.

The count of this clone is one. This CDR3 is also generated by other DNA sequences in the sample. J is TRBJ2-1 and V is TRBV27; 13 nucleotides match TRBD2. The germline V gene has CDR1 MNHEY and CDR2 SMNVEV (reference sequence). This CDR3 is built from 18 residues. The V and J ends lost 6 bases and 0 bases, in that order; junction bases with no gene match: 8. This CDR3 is CASRKGLAGVGSYNEQFF. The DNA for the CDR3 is TGTGCCAGCAGGAAAGGACTAGCGGGGGTGGGCTCCTACAATGAGCAGTTCTTC.

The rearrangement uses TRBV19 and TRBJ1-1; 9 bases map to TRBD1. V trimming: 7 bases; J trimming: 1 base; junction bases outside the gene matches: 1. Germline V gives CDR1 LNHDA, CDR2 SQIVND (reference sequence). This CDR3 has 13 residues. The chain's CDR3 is CASKDRGNTEAFF. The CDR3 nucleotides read TGTGCCAGTAAGGACAGGGGGAACACTGAAGCTTTCTTT. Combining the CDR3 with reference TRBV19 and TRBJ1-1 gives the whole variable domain DGGITQSPKYLFRKEGQNVTLSCEQNLNHDAMYWYRQDPGQGLRLIYYSQIVNDFQKGDIAEGYSVSREKKESFPLTVTSAQKNPTAFYLCASKDRGNTEAFFGQGTRLTVV.

CDR3 DNA sequence: TGTGCCGGCGGGGAGACAGGGTTCCACGAGCAGTACTTC. Protein: CAGGETGFHEQYF. The chain uses TRBV2 and TRBJ2-7; maybe TRBD1 (7 bases). Germline CDR1 is SNHLY and CDR2 is FYNNEI. The germline V and J ends were trimmed by 11 bases and 5 bases, with 19 bases remaining between them. This CDR3 spans 13 amino acids.

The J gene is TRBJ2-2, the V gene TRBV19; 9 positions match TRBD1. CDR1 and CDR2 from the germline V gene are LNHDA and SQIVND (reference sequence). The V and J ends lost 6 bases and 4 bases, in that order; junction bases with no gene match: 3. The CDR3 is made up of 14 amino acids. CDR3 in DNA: TGTGCCAGTAGGACGGACAGGGGCACCGGGGAGCTGTTTTTT. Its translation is CASRTDRGTGELFF.

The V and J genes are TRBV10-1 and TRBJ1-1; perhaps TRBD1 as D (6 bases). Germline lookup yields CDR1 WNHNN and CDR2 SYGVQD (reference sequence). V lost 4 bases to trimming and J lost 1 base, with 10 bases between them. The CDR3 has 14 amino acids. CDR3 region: CASSAGTTNTEAFF. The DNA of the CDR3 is TGCGCCAGCAGTGCCGGGACAACGAACACTGAAGCTTTCTTT.

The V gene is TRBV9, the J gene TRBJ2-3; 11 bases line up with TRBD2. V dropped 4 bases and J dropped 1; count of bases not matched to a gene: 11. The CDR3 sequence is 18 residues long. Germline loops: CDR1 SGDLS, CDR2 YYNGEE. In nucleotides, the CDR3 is TGTGCCAGCAGCACCCGGACCATAGCGGGAGGGGGCACAGATACGCAGTATTTT. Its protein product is CASSTRTIAGGGTDTQYF.

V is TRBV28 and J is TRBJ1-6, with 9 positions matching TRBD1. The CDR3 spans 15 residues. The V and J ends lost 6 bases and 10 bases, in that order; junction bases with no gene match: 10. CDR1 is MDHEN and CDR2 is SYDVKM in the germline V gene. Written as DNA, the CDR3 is TGTGCCAGCAGGCGACCGGGACAGGGTTCCTCACCCCTCCACTTT. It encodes CASRRPGQGSSPLHF.

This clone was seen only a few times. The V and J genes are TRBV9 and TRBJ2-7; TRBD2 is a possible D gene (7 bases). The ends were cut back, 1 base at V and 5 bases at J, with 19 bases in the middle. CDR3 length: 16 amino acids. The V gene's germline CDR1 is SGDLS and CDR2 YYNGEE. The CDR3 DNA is TGTGCCAGCAGCGTAACCGCGGGGGCAGGGCGGAACGAGCAGTACTTC. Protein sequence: CASSVTAGAGRNEQYF.

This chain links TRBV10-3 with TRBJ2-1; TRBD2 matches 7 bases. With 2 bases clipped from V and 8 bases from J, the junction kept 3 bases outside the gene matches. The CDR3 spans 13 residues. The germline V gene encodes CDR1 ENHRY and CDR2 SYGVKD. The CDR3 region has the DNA TGTGCCATCAGTGAGGAGCGGGACGATGAGCAGTTCTTC. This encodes CAISEERDDEQFF.

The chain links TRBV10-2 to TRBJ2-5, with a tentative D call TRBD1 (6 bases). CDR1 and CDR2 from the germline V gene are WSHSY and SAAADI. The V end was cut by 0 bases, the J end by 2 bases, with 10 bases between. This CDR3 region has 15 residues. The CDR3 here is CASSESRQAQETQYF. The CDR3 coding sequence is TGCGCCAGCAGTGAGTCCCGACAGGCTCAAGAGACCCAGTACTTC.

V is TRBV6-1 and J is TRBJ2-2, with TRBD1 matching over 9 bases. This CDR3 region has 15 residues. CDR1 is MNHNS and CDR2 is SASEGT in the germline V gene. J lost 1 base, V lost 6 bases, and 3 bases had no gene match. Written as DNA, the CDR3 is TGTGCCAGCAGGTCGGACAGGGGGAACACCGGGGAGCTGTTTTTT. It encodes CASRSDRGNTGELFF.